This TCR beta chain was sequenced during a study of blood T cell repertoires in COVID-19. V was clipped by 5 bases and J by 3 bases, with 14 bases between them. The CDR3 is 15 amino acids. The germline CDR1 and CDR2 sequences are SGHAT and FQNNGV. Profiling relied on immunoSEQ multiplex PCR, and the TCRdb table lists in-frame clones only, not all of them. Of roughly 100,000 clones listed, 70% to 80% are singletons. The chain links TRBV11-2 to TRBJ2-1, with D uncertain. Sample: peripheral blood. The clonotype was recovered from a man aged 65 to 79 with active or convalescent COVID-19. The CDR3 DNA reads TGTGCCAGCAGCCCGATGGGCCAGAACTACAATGAGCAGTTCTTC. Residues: CASSPMGQNYNEQFF. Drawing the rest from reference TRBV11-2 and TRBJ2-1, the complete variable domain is EAGVAQSPRYKIIEKRQSVAFWCNPISGHATLYWYQQILGQGPKLLIQFQNNGVVDDSQLPKDRFSAERLKGVDSTLKIQPAKLEDSAVYLCASSPMGQNYNEQFFGPGTRLTVL.